The present T cell receptor beta chain was sequenced within a study of spatial heterogeneity in lung cancer. Study background: A T cell module score from matched bulk RNA-seq correlated strongly with TCR transcript counts in tumor regions. The study, taken as a whole, reports: As ubiquitous and regional nonsynonymous mutations varied, counts of ubiquitous and regional expanded TCRs tracked them, respectively. Higher tumor mutation counts went along with higher counts of expanded intratumoral alpha and beta TCRs.

Unmatched junction bases numbered 2, after V lost 4 bases and J lost 3 bases. This CDR3 contains 14 residues. CDR1 and CDR2 from the germline V gene are MNHNS and SASEGT. TCRdb ran MiXCR on the 5' RACE reads and lists one entry per CDR3 protein. The table records 3,000 to 4,500 distinct CDR3 sequences, roughly 30% of them present only once. Judged by abundance, this clonotype is medium-sized. The antigen is unknown. In a library made to pick up alpha chains, this beta chain is a stray read with a size that means little. Described time point: sample taken at primary tumor resection. Frozen PBMC, nontumor lung or tumor provided whole RNA, which was sequenced unsorted.

The specimen was lung tumor tissue, collected at surgery. This chain connects TRBV6-1 to TRBJ1-1; 10 nucleotides line up with TRBD1. The receptor comes from a male donor with early-stage non-small cell lung cancer. The CDR3 loop is CASSADRGDTEAFF. CDR3 nucleotides: TGTGCCAGCAGTGCGGACAGGGGGGACACTGAAGCTTTCTTT.